The clone carrying this TCR beta chain was observed many times. Its antigen remains unidentified. CT and PET/CT showed node-negative disease in all patients, who had no prior chemotherapy, radiotherapy or other malignancies. A volume of approximately 6.5 milliliters of peripheral blood was collected by draw at each of two time points. Trimming at V came to 3 bases and at J to 7 bases, leaving 16 bases not matched to a gene. Germline lookup yields CDR1 MDHEN and CDR2 SYDVKM. CDR3 length: 18 residues. The sample belongs to a study of prognosis after radiotherapy for stage I lung cancer. Study summary: Stereotactic body radiotherapy was given without concurrent therapy in all patients.

Amplification of TCR beta CDR3 from genomic DNA used two-round multiplex PCR. Individual primers that were specific to each TRBV and TRBJ gene served in first-round PCR. TCRdb analysed the multiplex PCR reads with MiXCR anew, one entry per CDR3 protein. The table includes roughly 17,000 distinct CDR3 sequences, over 25% detected once. Study-level results: The study found lower Shannon entropy after stereotactic body radiation therapy in patients who developed distant metastases.

The origin of this receptor is a donor at least 50 years old with non-small cell lung cancer. The starting material was PBMCs, obtained before or after stereotactic body radiation therapy (not recorded which). The J gene is TRBJ2-1, the V gene TRBV28; TRBD2 matches 9 bases. CDR3 bases: TGTGCCAGCAGTTTGAGGGCTTCTAGAGCGGGAGGTAGGAATGAGCAGTTCTTC. It translates to CASSLRASRAGGRNEQFF.